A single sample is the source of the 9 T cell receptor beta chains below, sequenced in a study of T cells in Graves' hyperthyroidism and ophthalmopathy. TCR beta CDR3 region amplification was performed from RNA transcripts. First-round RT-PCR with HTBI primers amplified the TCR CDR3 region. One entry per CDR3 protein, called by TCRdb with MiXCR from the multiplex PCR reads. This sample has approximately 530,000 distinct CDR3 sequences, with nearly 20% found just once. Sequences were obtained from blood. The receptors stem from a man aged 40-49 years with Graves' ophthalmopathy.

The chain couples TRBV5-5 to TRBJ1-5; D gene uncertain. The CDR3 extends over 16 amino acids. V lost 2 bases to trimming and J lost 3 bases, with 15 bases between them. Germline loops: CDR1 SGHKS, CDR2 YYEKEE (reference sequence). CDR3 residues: CASSFRPRNANQPQHF. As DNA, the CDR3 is TGTGCCAGCAGCTTCCGTCCCAGGAACGCCAATCAGCCCCAGCATTTT.

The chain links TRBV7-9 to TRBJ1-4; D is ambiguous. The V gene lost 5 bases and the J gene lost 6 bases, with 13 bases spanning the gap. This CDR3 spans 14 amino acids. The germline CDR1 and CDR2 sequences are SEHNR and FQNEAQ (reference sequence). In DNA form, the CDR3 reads TGTGCCAGCAGCCCATCTGGGCGGGATGAAAAACTGTTTTTT. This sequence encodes CASSPSGRDEKLFF.

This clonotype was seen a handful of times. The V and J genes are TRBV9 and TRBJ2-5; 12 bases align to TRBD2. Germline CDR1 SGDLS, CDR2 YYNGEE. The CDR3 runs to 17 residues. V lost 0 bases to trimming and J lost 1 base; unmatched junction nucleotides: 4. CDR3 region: CASSVDPSGRVQETQYF. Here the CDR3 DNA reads TGTGCCAGCAGCGTAGATCCTAGCGGGAGGGTCCAAGAGACCCAGTACTTC. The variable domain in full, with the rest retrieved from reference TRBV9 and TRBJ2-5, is DSGVTQTPKHLITATGQRVTLRCSPRSGDLSVYWYQQSLDQGLQFLIQYYNGEERAKGNILERFSAQQFPDLHSELNLSSLELGDSALYFCASSVDPSGRVQETQYFGPGTRLLVL.

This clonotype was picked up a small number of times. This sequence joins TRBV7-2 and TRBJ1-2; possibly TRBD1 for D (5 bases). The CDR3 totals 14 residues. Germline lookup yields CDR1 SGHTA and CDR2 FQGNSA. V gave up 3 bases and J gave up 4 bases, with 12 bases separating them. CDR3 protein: CASSFDSNGYGYTF. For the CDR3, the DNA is TGTGCCAGCAGCTTCGACAGCAATGGCTATGGCTACACCTTC.

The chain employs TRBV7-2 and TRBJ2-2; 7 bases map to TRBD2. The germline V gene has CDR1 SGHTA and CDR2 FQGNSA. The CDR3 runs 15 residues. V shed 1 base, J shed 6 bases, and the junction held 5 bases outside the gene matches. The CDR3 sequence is CASSLVSRESGELFF. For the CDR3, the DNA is TGTGCCAGCAGCTTAGTTTCGCGGGAGTCCGGGGAGCTGTTTTTT. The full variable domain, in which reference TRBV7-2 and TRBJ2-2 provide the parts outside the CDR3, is GAGVSQSPSNKVTEKGKDVELRCDPISGHTALYWYRQSLGQGLEFLIYFQGNSAPDKSGLPSDRFSAERTGGSVSTLTIQRTQQEDSAVYLCASSLVSRESGELFFGEGSRLTVL.

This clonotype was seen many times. The CDR3 spells CASSLSGQGYQETQYF. The CDR3 region has the DNA TGTGCCAGCAGTTTATCGGGACAGGGTTACCAAGAGACCCAGTACTTC. V gene TRBV28 combines with J gene TRBJ2-5; 9 nucleotides match TRBD1. The CDR3 contains 16 residues. Trimming at V came to 1 base and at J to 0 bases, leaving 3 bases not matched to a gene. CDR1 and CDR2 (germline): MDHEN, SYDVKM.

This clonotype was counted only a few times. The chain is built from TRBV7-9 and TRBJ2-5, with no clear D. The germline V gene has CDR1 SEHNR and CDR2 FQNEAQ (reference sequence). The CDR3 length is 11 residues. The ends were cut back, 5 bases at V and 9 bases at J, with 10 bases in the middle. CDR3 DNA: TGTGCCAGCAGCCGAGAAGTGGCCCAGTACTTC. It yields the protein CASSREVAQYF.

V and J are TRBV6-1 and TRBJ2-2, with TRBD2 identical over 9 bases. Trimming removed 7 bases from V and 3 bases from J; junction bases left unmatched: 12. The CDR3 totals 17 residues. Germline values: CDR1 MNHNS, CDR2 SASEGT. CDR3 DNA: TGTGCCAGCACCAAAGTAGCAACTAGCGGGCACACCGGGGAGCTGTTTTTT. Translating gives CASTKVATSGHTGELFF.

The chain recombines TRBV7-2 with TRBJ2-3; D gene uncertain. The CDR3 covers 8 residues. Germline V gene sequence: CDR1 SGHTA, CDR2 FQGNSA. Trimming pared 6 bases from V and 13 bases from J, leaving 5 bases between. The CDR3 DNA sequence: TGTGCCAGCAGGGTAGAGTATTTT. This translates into CASRVEYF.